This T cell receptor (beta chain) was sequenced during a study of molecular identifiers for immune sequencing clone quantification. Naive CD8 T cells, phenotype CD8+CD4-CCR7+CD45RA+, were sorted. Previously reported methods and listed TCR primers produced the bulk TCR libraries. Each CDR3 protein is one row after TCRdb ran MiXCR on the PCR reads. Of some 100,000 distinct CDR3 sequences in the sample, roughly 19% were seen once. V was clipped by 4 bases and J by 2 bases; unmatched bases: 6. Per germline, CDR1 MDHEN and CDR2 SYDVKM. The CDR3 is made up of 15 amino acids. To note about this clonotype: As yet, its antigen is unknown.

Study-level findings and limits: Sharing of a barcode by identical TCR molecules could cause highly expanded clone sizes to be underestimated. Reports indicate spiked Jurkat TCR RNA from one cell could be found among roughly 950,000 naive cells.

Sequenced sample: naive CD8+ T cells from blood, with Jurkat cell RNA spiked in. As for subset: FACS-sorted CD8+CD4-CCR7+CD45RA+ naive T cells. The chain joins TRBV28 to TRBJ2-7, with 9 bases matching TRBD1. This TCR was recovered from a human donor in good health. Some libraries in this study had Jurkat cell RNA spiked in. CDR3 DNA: TGTGCCAGCAGTTATCCGGGACAGGGTACCTACGAGCAGTACTTC. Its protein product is CASSYPGQGTYEQYF.